This T cell receptor beta chain was retrieved from a study of T cell clonotyping in hematopoietic cell transplantation (dated by TCRdb to about 2021). General notes on the study: Pretransplant samples from recipients were collected after cytoreduction. A total of more than 130 blood samples were collected in the study from roughly 33 consecutive transplant recipients and their related donors. Recruitment of patients ran from 2015 to early 2017, and follow-up continued until September 2020 or until death.

The immunoSEQ assay, a bias-controlled multiplex PCR using V- and J-specific primers, was used to amplify TCR beta CDR3 regions from genomic DNA. In a second PCR step, the CDR3 amplicons were tagged with a proprietary barcode plus Illumina adapter sequences. An Illumina MiSeq instrument was used to sequence the CDR3 libraries. The authors' pipeline ran thus. Export and quality control were done with immunoSEQ Analyzer 3.0, while downstream analyses used R Bioconductor and Immunarch. Only productive rearrangements in the normalized downsampled data set went into calculating the repertoire metrics. Pathologically expanded clonotypes were defined as those larger than 5 templates in the normalized cohort. Repertoire diversity was measured with the Inverse Simpson Index. To capture all clonotypes, the CMV-specificity analyses were run on the non-normalized data set. What TCRdb holds here is the immuneACCESS table cut down to in-frame rearrangements. Part of the clones is not present; checked against another copy, under half of the missing clones reflect an unresolved V gene, and the others are unexplained. Clonal size and the V and J genes are those of that table, whereas D and trimming came from the DNA. Recorded for this sample are approximately 46,000 clones; 80% to 90% of them occurred a single time. Jointly, the top ten make up less than 6.5% of the sample.

What the research found in general, with its limitations: Donor and pretransplant recipient Inverse Simpson Index values predicted broader posttransplant TCR repertoire diversity. After transplant, TCR diversity in recipients dropped, and pathologically expanded clonotypes increased progressively from day 30 to day 180. The sample size was limited, and because cells were not sorted, the contributions of CD4 and CD8 repertoires could not be separated. Recipient repertoires showed only a small fraction of overlap with donor repertoires, and over 95% appeared de novo at the given depth.

Reading the label with the study, this specimen's time point is: recipient sample about 28 days before transplant, after cytoreduction. Blood from recipients was drawn about 28 days before transplant and again at days 30, 100 and 180 after transplant. Nuclei Lysis Solution was used to extract genomic DNA from fresh or cryopreserved unfractionated peripheral blood mononuclear cells. V and J are trimmed by 6 bases and 0 bases, and the gene matches miss 6 bases of the junction. Including the terminal cysteine and phenylalanine, the CDR3 comprises 15 residues. The only DNA kept is the CDR3, 45 bases in frame from the first base. The CDR1 and CDR2 encoded by the germline V gene are MDHEN and SYDVKM. This clone was observed a single time. Its specific antigen is unknown. The input lacks base qualities; no much larger clone sits a single base away.

The receptor was derived from a man between 60 and 75 years old with biphenotypic leukemia. Some clones in this sample may be carry-over from other donors' samples. The chain is made from TRBV28 and TRBJ2-3; the central 7 bases match TRBD1. The input for sequencing was peripheral blood mononuclear cells, taken before stem cell transplant. This receptor carries the CDR3 CASSRRDSSTDTQYF. The sequence in DNA is TGTGCCAGCAGCCGAAGGGACAGTAGCACAGATACGCAGTATTTT.